The rows below give T cell receptor beta chains drawn from one sample of a study of shared clonotypes between healthy human individuals. The repertoire was sequenced with immunoSEQ multiplex PCR; TCRdb's copy has only in-frame clones and lacks some. The sample carries approximately 500,000 clones, over 75% recorded once. Sample: PBMCs. These receptors were taken from a woman between 40 and 50 years old in good health. Some clones in this sample may be carry-over from other donors' samples. The CDR3 runs from the conserved cysteine through the conserved F or W. Fields, in order: clone size, J gene, V gene, D gene, CDR3 DNA, CDR3 protein. A D gene is named only where the DNA matches it firmly. Some rows mark clone size as missing; the rest say once, few, many or name a class of expanded clone.

>-|TRBJ2-1|TRBV7-2|-
TGTGCCAGCACCCGGGGGCTTTACAATGAGCAGTTCTTC
CASTRGLYNEQFF
>-|TRBJ1-2|TRBV2|-
TGTGCCAGCAGTGAAGCCTTACTACCCCCTCAGGTGGCAACTGGTAAAGGCTACACCTTC
CASSEALLPPQVATGKGYTF
>few|TRBJ2-3|TRBV7-9|TRBD1
TGTGCCAGCAGCCGGGGACAGGGGGTAGAGAAGGGCACAGATACGCAGTATTTT
CASSRGQGVEKGTDTQYF
>-|TRBJ2-3|TRBV6-6|-
TGTGCCAGCAGTTACCGGTCCGGGCACACAGATACGCAGTATTTT
CASSYRSGHTDTQYF
>-|TRBJ2-5|TRBV29-1|-
TGCAGCGTTGAAGAAGTCCAGGGAGAGACCCAGTACTTC
CSVEEVQGETQYF
>once|TRBJ2-1|TRBV6-1|-
TGTGCCAGCAGTGAAGTGAGGACTTTCAATGAGCAGTTCTTC
CASSEVRTFNEQFF
>few|TRBJ1-1|TRBV29-1|-
TGCAGCGTTGGAGGGGGGAAGACTGAAGCTTTCTTT
CSVGGGKTEAFF
>-|TRBJ1-5|TRBV4-1|-
TGCGCCAGCAGCCAAGATCCCCCCCCGGGGGGCATACGGATTCAGCCCCAGCATTTT
CASSQDPPPGGIRIQPQHF
>-|TRBJ1-2|TRBV29-1|-
TGCAGCGTTGGAGGCAGGGGTTCTAACTATGGCTACACCTTC
CSVGGRGSNYGYTF
>-|TRBJ2-1|TRBV10-3|-
TGTGCCATCAGTACCATAGACTCCAGCAATGAGCAGTTCTTC
CAISTIDSSNEQFF
>-|TRBJ2-1|TRBV7-2|-
TGTGCCAGCAGCTTAGAAGGGGGTGCGGAGTTCTTC
CASSLEGGAEFF
>-|TRBJ1-5|TRBV19|-
TGTGCCAGTAGTATTAGAGATGACCGAAGGGGGAATCAGCCCCAGCATTTT
CASSIRDDRRGNQPQHF
>-|TRBJ1-1|TRBV10-1|TRBD1
TGCGCCAGCAGCGGTAAAAGTAGGGCCATTGAGAGACAGGGAGCACCGGGGGCGAACACTGAAGCTTTCTTT
CASSGKSRAIERQGAPGANTEAFF
>-|TRBJ2-5|TRBV30|-
TGTGCCTGGAGAAGCGGGTACCAAGAGACCCAGTACTTC
CAWRSGYQETQYF
>few|TRBJ2-3|TRBV7-2|TRBD2
TGTGCCAGCAGACAACTAGCGGGAGCCTTCACAGATACGCAGTATTTT
CASRQLAGAFTDTQYF
>once|TRBJ2-7|TRBV7-7|TRBD1
TGTGCTAGCAGCTTGGGCGGACAGGGCTACGAGCAGTACTTC
CASSLGGQGYEQYF
>-|TRBJ2-7|TRBV6-1|-
TGTGCCAGCAATCCAGGGTTTGTCTACGAGCAGTACTTC
CASNPGFVYEQYF
>-|TRBJ1-1|TRBV27|-
TGTGCCAGCAGTCCCACTTACCGGGACCTATTCACTGAAGCTTTCTTT
CASSPTYRDLFTEAFF
>-|TRBJ2-7|TRBV4-1|-
TGCGCCAGCAGCCAACCTCGATCAATCTCCTACGAGCAGTACTTC
CASSQPRSISYEQYF
>-|TRBJ2-5|TRBV19|-
TGTGCCACCCGAGGGGGGTACGGGGAGACCCAGTACTTC
CATRGGYGETQYF
>-|TRBJ1-4|TRBV23-1|-
TGCGCCAGCAGTCCCCCGGACAGTGCAACTAATGAAAAACTGTTTTTT
CASSPPDSATNEKLFF
>-|TRBJ1-4|TRBV19|-
TGTGCCAGTAGTACGACGGACAGACTTAATGAAAAACTGTTTTTT
CASSTTDRLNEKLFF
>-|TRBJ2-3|TRBV19|-
TGTGCCAGTAGTACACGAGTTCAAACAGATACGCAGTATTTT
CASSTRVQTDTQYF
>-|TRBJ2-3|TRBV5-1|-
TGCGCCAGCAGCGCACGGGACATTAAGGGAGATACGCAGTATTTT
CASSARDIKGDTQYF
>-|TRBJ1-1|TRBV7-2|-
TGTGCCAGCAGCTTAGGCGGGGGGTGGAACACTGAAGCTTTCTTT
CASSLGGGWNTEAFF
>-|TRBJ2-7|TRBV28|TRBD2
TGTGCCAGCAGGCGACCGGGACTAGAGGGTTACGAGCAGTACTTC
CASRRPGLEGYEQYF
>-|TRBJ2-7|TRBV4-2|TRBD2
TGTGCCAGCAGCGACCCACGGGGTAGCGGGAGGACGTCCTACGAGCAGTACTTC
CASSDPRGSGRTSYEQYF
>-|TRBJ2-2|TRBV6-5|-
TGTGCCAGCACCCACGGGAACACCGGGGAGCTGTTTTTT
CASTHGNTGELFF
>-|TRBJ2-5|TRBV11-2|-
TGTGCCAGCAGCTTAAGCGGGCCTGGGGGCGAGACCCAGTACTTC
CASSLSGPGGETQYF
>-|TRBJ1-2|TRBV27|TRBD1
TGTGCCAGCAGTTTATCGGGACAGATATATGGCTACACCTTC
CASSLSGQIYGYTF
>medium-sized|TRBJ1-2|TRBV7-9|-
TGTGCCAGCAGCTTAGCTACAGGGTACTATGGCTACACCTTC
CASSLATGYYGYTF
>-|TRBJ1-1|TRBV15|TRBD1
TGTGCCACCAGCAGAGCGGGACAGGGGGCGGTCTGGGCTTTCTTT
CATSRAGQGAVWAFF
>-|TRBJ2-3|TRBV28|TRBD2
TGTGCCAGCAGGATACGTACTAGCGGGAGGGCAGATACGCAGTATTTT
CASRIRTSGRADTQYF
>-|TRBJ2-7|TRBV10-3|TRBD1
TGTGCCATCAGTGAGGGTGACAGGGCCGAGCAGTACTTC
CAISEGDRAEQYF
>once|TRBJ2-3|TRBV5-1|TRBD1
TGCGCCAGCAGCTTTTGGGGACAGGCCACAGATACGCAGTATTTT
CASSFWGQATDTQYF
>-|TRBJ1-6|TRBV5-4|-
TGTGCCAGCAGCTTGGCGTCGGGGCTAGCTAATTCACCCCTCCACTTT
CASSLASGLANSPLHF
>many|TRBJ2-7|TRBV14|TRBD1
TGTGCCAGCAGTGCCGGGACAGGAAAGTACGAGCAGTACTTC
CASSAGTGKYEQYF
>-|TRBJ1-5|TRBV19|-
TGTGCCAGTAACCCGATGGCGGGCAGCGTCCTTAGGAATCAGCCCCAGCATTTT
CASNPMAGSVLRNQPQHF
>-|TRBJ2-4|TRBV28|-
TGTGCCAGCAGTTCCCTAGCCAAAAACATTCAGTACTTC
CASSSLAKNIQYF
>-|TRBJ2-6|TRBV5-1|-
TGCGCCAGCAGCTTGAAAGGGATAGCCCAGTGGGGGGCCAACGTCCTGACTTTC
CASSLKGIAQWGANVLTF
>-|TRBJ2-2|TRBV5-1|TRBD2
TGCGCCAGCAGCAATAGCGGGATGGGTCCCGGGGAGCTGTTTTTT
CASSNSGMGPGELFF
>-|TRBJ2-7|TRBV27|-
TGTGCCAGCAGTTTCCTCAGGGGAGGACCCTACGAGCAGTACTTC
CASSFLRGGPYEQYF
>-|TRBJ2-1|TRBV14|-
TGTGCCAGCAGCTATCACTTGGCTGAGCAGTTCTTC
CASSYHLAEQFF
>-|TRBJ2-5|TRBV5-1|TRBD2
TGCGCCAGCAGCTTCGGCCTAGCGGAAGAGACCCAGTACTTC
CASSFGLAEETQYF
>few|TRBJ2-7|TRBV5-1|-
TGCGCCAGCAGCTTGGCCAGTGTTAGGTCCGAGCAGTACTTC
CASSLASVRSEQYF
>-|TRBJ1-3|TRBV6-5|-
TGTGCCAGCAAAAAGGGGCCCCACTCTGGAAACACCATATATTTT
CASKKGPHSGNTIYF
>-|TRBJ1-2|TRBV30|-
TGTGCCTGGAGTTGGGACACCTATGGCTACACCTTC
CAWSWDTYGYTF
>-|TRBJ2-7|TRBV6-6|TRBD2
TGTGCCAGCAGCTACAGCCAGCGGGAGTCCTACGAGCAGTACTTC
CASSYSQRESYEQYF
>-|TRBJ1-1|TRBV10-3|TRBD1
TGTGCCATCAGTGGTGGACAGGGGGCGTCGGACACTGAAGCTTTCTTT
CAISGGQGASDTEAFF
>-|TRBJ1-2|TRBV12-5|-
TGTGCTAGTGGTTTGGCCAGGGGAACTTATGGCTACACCTTC
CASGLARGTYGYTF
>-|TRBJ1-3|TRBV2|-
TGTGCCAGCAGTTTACAGACCGGAAACACCATATATTTT
CASSLQTGNTIYF
>-|TRBJ2-1|TRBV7-2|TRBD2
TGTGCCAGCAGCTTAGCAGCCTTAGCGGGATGGTACAATGAGCAGTTCTTC
CASSLAALAGWYNEQFF
>-|TRBJ2-3|TRBV5-4|TRBD1
TGTGCCAGCAGCTCGGGACAGGGTATCTCAGATACGCAGTATTTT
CASSSGQGISDTQYF
>-|TRBJ2-3|TRBV6-5|-
TGTGCCAGCAGTTACGTGCGCGGAAGCGCAGATACGCAGTATTTT
CASSYVRGSADTQYF
>-|TRBJ1-2|TRBV2|TRBD1
TGTGCCAGCAGGGACAGGGGGGACGGCTACACCTTC
CASRDRGDGYTF